These 25 T cell receptor beta chains were all obtained from the same sample, sequenced in a study of blood T cell repertoires in COVID-19. Using immunoSEQ multiplex PCR, the repertoire was profiled, and TCRdb retains in-frame clones only, with some absent. Of around 69,000 clones detected, almost 85% appear once; the ten largest clones hold less than 30%. Source material: peripheral blood. The receptors stem from a man between 45 and 60 years old with acute or convalescent COVID-19.

The chain couples TRBV19 to TRBJ1-3; D is possibly TRBD1 (5 bases). V lost 4 bases and J 2 bases, leaving 12 bases between the germline ends. This CDR3 comprises 15 residues. The germline V gene has CDR1 LNHDA and CDR2 SQIVND (reference sequence). CDR3 sequence: CASSTAGLAGNTIYF. CDR3 in DNA: TGTGCCAGTAGTACAGCAGGGTTAGCTGGAAACACCATATATTTT. The full variable domain, its missing parts supplied by reference TRBV19 and TRBJ1-3, is DGGITQSPKYLFRKEGQNVTLSCEQNLNHDAMYWYRQDPGQGLRLIYYSQIVNDFQKGDIAEGYSVSREKKESFPLTVTSAQKNPTAFYLCASSTAGLAGNTIYFGEGSWLTVV.

The chain is built from TRBV6-4 and TRBJ2-7; 9 bases map to TRBD2. CDR1 is MRHNA and CDR2 is SNTAGT in the germline V gene. The CDR3 is 15 amino acids. With 8 bases clipped from V and 0 bases from J, the junction kept 8 bases outside the gene matches. The CDR3 coding sequence is TGTGCCAGCTCCTCCAGCGGGGGGACCTCCTACGAGCAGTACTTC. Translated, it gives CASSSSGGTSYEQYF.

The gene calls are TRBV9 and TRBJ1-2, with TRBD1 matching over 8 bases. Trimming removed 3 bases from V and 7 bases from J; junction bases left unmatched: 14. CDR3 length equals 16 residues. Germline V CDR1 and CDR2: SGDLS, YYNGEE. The CDR3 protein is CASSDAPSGTGSGYTF. The CDR3 nucleotides are TGTGCCAGCAGCGACGCCCCCTCCGGGACAGGATCTGGCTACACCTTC.

This clone was picked up one time. The rearrangement joins TRBV24-1 to TRBJ1-1, with D uncertain. Germline V lookup: CDR1 KGHDR, CDR2 SFDVKD. V dropped 6 bases and J dropped 1 base, with 8 bases sitting between them. The CDR3 sequence is 13 residues long. The CDR3 DNA follows: TGTGCCACCAGTAGCTTAACGAACACTGAAGCTTTCTTT. It translates to CATSSLTNTEAFF.

CDR3 protein: CASSLATSNTGELFF. DNA for the CDR3: TGCGCCAGCAGCTTGGCGACTTCGAACACCGGGGAGCTGTTTTTT. This chain links TRBV5-1 with TRBJ2-2; no definite D call. Germline CDR1 and CDR2: SGHRS and YFSETQ. The CDR3 covers 15 residues. Deletions cut 0 bases from V and 0 bases from J, with 6 bases between.

In its sample, this clone was seen a few times. The genes are TRBV11-2 and TRBJ2-5; TRBD2 agrees at 10 bases. Trimming cost V 0 bases and J 1 base; bases outside gene matches: 5. Germline-derived CDR1 and CDR2 are SGHAT and FQNNGV. The CDR3 is made up of 17 amino acids. CDR3 residues: CASSLDLLAGTQETQYF. CDR3 DNA: TGTGCCAGCAGCTTAGACTTACTAGCGGGGACCCAAGAGACCCAGTACTTC.

The V gene is TRBV9, the J gene TRBJ2-5, with 7 bases matching TRBD2. The V gene's germline CDR1 is SGDLS and CDR2 YYNGEE. This CDR3 region has 17 residues. V dropped 0 bases and J dropped 5; count of bases not matched to a gene: 13. This CDR3 is CASSVEEGWASGETQYF. DNA of the CDR3: TGTGCCAGCAGCGTAGAGGAAGGCTGGGCTAGCGGTGAGACCCAGTACTTC.

The CDR3 region has the DNA TGTGCCAGCAGTTCGCGAAGACAGGGCAGCTCCTATAATTCACCCCTCCACTTT. It yields the protein CASSSRRQGSSYNSPLHF. V usage is TRBV27 and J usage is TRBJ1-6, with TRBD1 identical over 7 bases. The trim removed 4 bases at V and 0 bases at J, leaving 9 bases unmatched. Germline CDR1 and CDR2: MNHEY and SMNVEV (reference sequence). The CDR3 is made up of 18 amino acids.

This chain uses TRBV7-3 with TRBJ1-3; unclear D gene. The CDR3 loop spans 14 amino acids. Deletions cut 4 bases from V and 0 bases from J, with 7 bases between. Germline CDR1 SGHTA, CDR2 FQGTGA. The CDR3 loop is CASSSDSSGNTIYF. The CDR3 region has the DNA TGTGCCAGCAGCTCGGACTCCTCTGGAAACACCATATATTTT.

V and J are TRBV14 and TRBJ2-1, with D unresolved. Trimming removed 1 base from V and 4 bases from J, with 11 bases in between. Germline V gene lookup returns CDR1 SGHDN and CDR2 FVKESK. The CDR3 covers 15 residues. CDR3 residues: CASSQVFRPYNEQFF. DNA of the CDR3: TGTGCCAGCAGCCAAGTTTTCAGGCCTTACAATGAGCAGTTCTTC.

This chain connects TRBV4-1 to TRBJ2-3, with TRBD2 as a possible D gene (6 bases). V lost 4 bases and J 8 bases, leaving 13 bases between the germline ends. In germline, CDR1 is MGHRA, CDR2 YSYEKL. The length of the CDR3 is 13 residues. The CDR3 DNA sequence: TGCGCCAGCAGCCTTCGACTAGATCGTACGCAGTATTTT. Its translation is CASSLRLDRTQYF.

The rearrangement links TRBV18 to TRBJ2-5; possible D gene TRBD2, 5 bases. The CDR3 sequence is 14 residues long. V was cut by 1 base and J by 4 bases, with 10 bases left in between. Germline assignment: CDR1 KGHSH and CDR2 LQKENI. CDR3 nucleotide sequence: TGTGCCAGCTCACCACGAGCAGGAGGAGAGACCCAGTACTTC. This encodes CASSPRAGGETQYF.

This clone was detected a few times. The V call is TRBV5-1, the J call TRBJ2-3; 8 bases map to TRBD2. The CDR3 spans 14 residues. Unmatched junction bases numbered 6, after V lost 1 base and J lost 8 bases. CDR1 is SGHRS, CDR2 YFSETQ, per germline. CDR3 residues: CASSLSPGGGTQYF. CDR3 sequence (DNA): TGCGCCAGCAGCTTGAGCCCCGGGGGGGGTACGCAGTATTTT.

This clone was counted only a few times. CDR3 sequence: CASTIGPLQPQHF. The CDR3 coding sequence is TGTGCCAGCACCATTGGGCCCTTACAGCCCCAGCATTTT. The chain is built from TRBV7-2 and TRBJ1-5; D call uncertain. V was clipped by 7 bases and J by 7 bases, with 14 bases between them. The germline V gene encodes CDR1 SGHTA and CDR2 FQGNSA. The CDR3 extends over 13 amino acids.

This chain uses TRBV29-1 with TRBJ1-2; 9 nucleotides align to TRBD1. The CDR3 covers 14 residues. Trimming removed 7 bases from V and 6 bases from J; junction bases left unmatched: 12. CDR1 SQVTM and CDR2 ANQGSEA come from the germline V gene. The CDR3 DNA reads TGCAGCGCGTACAGGGGGCGTCAATTCGATGGCTACACCTTC. Residues: CSAYRGRQFDGYTF.

The chain has TRBV5-1 and TRBJ2-6, with D possibly being TRBD1 (6 bases). This CDR3 region has 14 residues. Germline loops: CDR1 SGHRS, CDR2 YFSETQ. Trimming took off 4 bases at V and 1 base at J, with 6 bases between the two ends. Here the CDR3 DNA reads TGCGCCAGCAGCGGACAGTCTGGGGCCAACGTCCTGACTTTC. Encoded protein: CASSGQSGANVLTF.

The chain recombines TRBV2 with TRBJ1-5; no reliable D call. This CDR3 region has 12 residues. Trimming shortened V by 8 bases and J by 7 bases, and 12 bases separated the two germline ends. Per germline, CDR1 SNHLY and CDR2 FYNNEI. Here the CDR3 DNA reads TGTGCCAGCGCTCTAGCCTCCCAGCCCCAGCATTTT. Translated, it gives CASALASQPQHF.

The chain uses TRBV19 and TRBJ2-2; TRBD2 aligns across 16 bases. Trimming cost V 3 bases and J 6 bases; bases outside gene matches: 4. Germline lookup yields CDR1 LNHDA and CDR2 SQIVND (reference sequence). The CDR3 has 17 amino acids. The CDR3, as DNA: TGTGCCAGTAGTATCGGGACTAGCGGGGGGGCTGCCGGGGAGCTGTTTTTT. It translates to CASSIGTSGGAAGELFF.

J is TRBJ1-6 and V is TRBV5-6; D is undetermined. The V gene's germline CDR1 is SGHDT and CDR2 YYEEEE. The CDR3 is 15 residues long. V lost 4 bases, J lost 8 bases, and 16 bases lay in between. CDR3 nucleotides: TGTGCCAGCAGCGCCGTTCGGCGAGGGTATTCACCCCTCCACTTT. It yields the protein CASSAVRRGYSPLHF.

For the CDR3, the DNA is TGTGCCAGCAGTGTAGCGGGACAGGGGGCAGGGGAGCAGTACTTC. Protein sequence: CASSVAGQGAGEQYF. The rearrangement uses TRBV2 and TRBJ2-7, with 12 bases that match TRBD1. The CDR3 is made up of 15 amino acids. Germline CDR1 reads SNHLY; CDR2 reads FYNNEI. Germline trimming cut 4 bases from V and 7 bases from J; bases unmatched to any gene: 8.

The gene calls are TRBV29-1 and TRBJ2-5; 9 bases map to TRBD2. The V segment lost 0 bases and the J segment 8 bases; nucleotides outside the gene matches: 4. There are 13 residues in the CDR3. Germline CDR1 SQVTM, CDR2 ANQGSEA. CDR3 nucleotides: TGCAGCGTTGAAGACGGTAGCGGGGGTACCCAGTACTTC. This codes for CSVEDGSGGTQYF.

This clone was seen only once. V and J are TRBV7-6 and TRBJ2-7, with TRBD1 matching 8 bases. The CDR3 extends over 17 amino acids. CDR1 and CDR2 (germline): SGHVS, FNYEAQ. The ends lost 3 bases at V and 3 bases at J; junction bases unmatched: 13. DNA for the CDR3: TGTGCCAGCAGCTTGGGCGTCTCGGGACAGGACGACTACGAGCAGTACTTC. Translating gives CASSLGVSGQDDYEQYF.

The chain has TRBV6-5 and TRBJ2-5, with a weak D call TRBD1 (6 bases). This CDR3 is 16 amino acids long. The ends were cut back, 2 bases at V and 0 bases at J, with 13 bases in the middle. Germline V gene lookup returns CDR1 MNHEY and CDR2 SVGAGI. For the CDR3, the DNA is TGTGCCAGCAGTTACCCTTACCGGACAGACCAAGAGACCCAGTACTTC. Translated: CASSYPYRTDQETQYF.

The rearrangement links TRBV2 to TRBJ2-3, with a possible D match to TRBD1 (5 bases). V dropped 6 bases and J dropped 1 base, with 8 bases sitting between them. Germline V gene sequence: CDR1 SNHLY, CDR2 FYNNEI. The CDR3 contains 13 residues. The CDR3 coding sequence is TGTGCCAGCAGCTTCAGGGGCACAGATACGCAGTATTTT. This translates into CASSFRGTDTQYF. Full variable domain (missing parts from reference TRBV2 and TRBJ2-3): EPEVTQTPSHQVTQMGQEVILRCVPISNHLYFYWYRQILGQKVEFLVSFYNNEISEKSEIFDDQFSVERPDGSNFTLKIRSTKLEDSAMYFCASSFRGTDTQYFGPGTRLTVL.

The gene calls are TRBV7-9 and TRBJ2-5; TRBD2 agrees at 13 bases. The CDR3 runs to 16 residues. Germline CDR1 reads SEHNR; CDR2 reads FQNEAQ (reference sequence). V lost 2 bases and J lost 7; bases outside the gene matches: 7. CDR3 DNA sequence: TGTGCCAGCAGCTTACAAGGACTAGCGGGGGTTGTGACCCAGTACTTC. This translates into CASSLQGLAGVVTQYF. The whole variable domain, remainder taken from reference TRBV7-9 and TRBJ2-5, is DTGVSQNPRHKITKRGQNVTFRCDPISEHNRLYWYRQTLGQGPEFLTYFQNEAQLEKSRLLSDRFSAERPKGSFSTLEIQRTEQGDSAMYLCASSLQGLAGVVTQYFGPGTRLLVL.